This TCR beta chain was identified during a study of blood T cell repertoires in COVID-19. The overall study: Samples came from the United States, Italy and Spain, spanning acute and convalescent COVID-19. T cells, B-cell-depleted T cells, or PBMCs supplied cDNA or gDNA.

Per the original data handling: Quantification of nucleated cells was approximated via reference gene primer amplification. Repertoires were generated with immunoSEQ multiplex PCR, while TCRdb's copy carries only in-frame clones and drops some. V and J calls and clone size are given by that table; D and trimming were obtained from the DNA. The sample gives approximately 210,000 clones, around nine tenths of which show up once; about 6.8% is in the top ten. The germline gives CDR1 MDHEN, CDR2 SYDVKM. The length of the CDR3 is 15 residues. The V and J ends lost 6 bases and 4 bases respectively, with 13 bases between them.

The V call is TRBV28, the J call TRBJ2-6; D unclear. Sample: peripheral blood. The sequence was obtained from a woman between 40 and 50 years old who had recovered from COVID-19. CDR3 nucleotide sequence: TGTGCCAGCAGCCCAATGCCAGGCGGGGCCAACGTCCTGACTTTC. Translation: CASSPMPGGANVLTF.